This T cell receptor (beta chain) derives from a study of blood T cell repertoires in COVID-19. Here immunoSEQ multiplex PCR was the method, and the copy in TCRdb shows in-frame clones only, minus some. The sample lists about 240,000 clones; 70% to 85% were seen once. The sample taken for sequencing was peripheral blood. The receptor was isolated from a woman of 80 years or more with acute or convalescent COVID-19.

The CDR3 here is CASNLQGEVTEAFF. The CDR3 coding sequence is TGTGCCAGCAATCTACAGGGGGAGGTCACTGAAGCTTTCTTT. This sequence joins TRBV2 and TRBJ1-1; 8 nucleotides line up with TRBD1. CDR3 length: 14 residues. The ends lost 7 bases at V and 4 bases at J; junction bases unmatched: 8. Looked up from germline, CDR1 is SNHLY and CDR2 is FYNNEI.